A selection of T cell receptor beta chains follows, all from one sample in a study of T cell responses to AZD1222 COVID-19 vaccine. TCRdb's copy holds only in-frame clones and misses some; the assay was immunoSEQ multiplex PCR. The data hold about 150,000 clones, with 90% observed a single time. The sample was peripheral blood, taken on day 0 of AZD1222 vaccination. The receptors were gathered from an adult in good health. Both conserved end residues are part of each CDR3. The order of the fields is D gene, V gene, J gene, clone size, CDR3 DNA, CDR3 protein. The D gene is left open where the match is weak. Clone size is shown for a subset of rows, as once, few, many or a class of expanded clone.

NA	TRBV2	TRBJ2-2	NA	TGTGCCAGCAGTGAAGAAGGACTCCGAACGAACACCGGGGAGCTGTTTTTT	CASSEEGLRTNTGELFF
NA	TRBV6-2/TRBV6-3	TRBJ1-2	NA	TGTGCCAGCAGCTCCCGGGACGGCTATGGCTACACCTTC	CASSSRDGYGYTF
TRBD2	TRBV12-5	TRBJ2-2	NA	TGTGCTAGTGGTTTGGTAATCCCCGGTCTAGCGGCAGGTACCGGGGAGCTGTTTTTT	CASGLVIPGLAAGTGELFF
NA	TRBV28	TRBJ1-2	NA	TGTGCCAGCAGACCTAACACAGGGAGAAATGGCTACACCTTC	CASRPNTGRNGYTF
NA	TRBV19	TRBJ2-1	NA	TGTGCCAGTACGGACGGGGGGCGGGACTACAATGAGCAGTTCTTC	CASTDGGRDYNEQFF
NA	TRBV6-1	TRBJ1-4	NA	TGTGCCAGCAGTGCTGGAGCAGCCTCAACTAATGAAAAACTGTTTTTT	CASSAGAASTNEKLFF
TRBD1	TRBV4-1	TRBJ1-2	NA	TGCGCCAGCAGCCAAGATATTTTAGACAGGGGAACTAACTATGGCTACACCTTC	CASSQDILDRGTNYGYTF
TRBD1	TRBV5-1	TRBJ1-2	NA	TGCGCCAGCAGATTGGGACAGGGCTATGGCTACACCTTC	CASRLGQGYGYTF
TRBD1	TRBV28	TRBJ1-5	NA	TGTGCCAGCAGTCTCAAGACAGGGGGCATCCAGCCCCAGCATTTT	CASSLKTGGIQPQHF
NA	TRBV5-1	TRBJ2-3	NA	TGCGCCAGCAGCTTGGCCGGCACAGATACGCAGTATTTT	CASSLAGTDTQYF
NA	TRBV5-8	TRBJ1-6	once	TGTGCCAGCAGCTTGGGGGTTTATAATTCACCCCTCCACTTT	CASSLGVYNSPLHF
NA	TRBV5-6	TRBJ2-5	once	TGTGCCAGCAGCTTGCGGGTAGGAGAGACCCAGTACTTC	CASSLRVGETQYF
TRBD1	TRBV6-5	TRBJ1-2	few	TGTGCCAGCAGGCTGACAGGGAGCGGCTATGGCTACACCTTC	CASRLTGSGYGYTF
NA	TRBV4-2	TRBJ1-2	once	TGTGCCAGCAGCCAAAGGGGAGGGGCAGCCACTAACCCGAGCTATGGCTACACCTTC	CASSQRGGAATNPSYGYTF
NA	TRBV7-9	TRBJ1-2	NA	TGTGCCAGCAGTTTGACCGAAAAACTATCCTATGGCTACACCTTC	CASSLTEKLSYGYTF
NA	TRBV7-8	TRBJ1-1	NA	TGTGCCAGCAGCTTAGGGGGCCCCACTGAAGCTTTCTTT	CASSLGGPTEAFF
NA	TRBV4-1	TRBJ2-3	NA	TGCGCCAGCAGCCAAGAAGTTTCCACAGATACGCAGTATTTT	CASSQEVSTDTQYF